Below, one T cell receptor beta chain is given with its context. What it binds is not known. The data originate from a study of OX40 agonist ivuxolimab in advanced cancers. Across the whole study: Of the participants, about 40% had some prior anti-PD-1, anti-PD-L1 or anti-CTLA-4 therapy, which was allowed.

The repertoire was sequenced with immunoSEQ multiplex PCR; TCRdb's copy has only in-frame clones and lacks some. The table has about 42,000 clones, 80% to 90% seen once. The length of the CDR3 is 14 residues. Overall study results and limits: There were, on average, more expanded clones in CD8+ T cells than in CD4+.

This material consisted of CD4+ or CD8+ T cells sorted from blood, taken in a trial of the OX40 agonist ivuxolimab. The sequence came from an adult with an advanced solid tumor such as melanoma, head and neck, liver or kidney cancer. The chain links TRBV1 to TRBJ2-5. TRBV1 is flagged as a pseudogene. The CDR3 DNA sequence: TGCACCAGCAGCCCGCAGACCGCCCAAGAGACCCAGTACTTC. Amino acid sequence: CTSSPQTAQETQYF.